This passage covers 15 T cell receptor beta chains from one sample sequenced in a study of T-cell reconstitution after alpha-beta-depleted transplantation in children. This sample's TCRbeta library carried unique molecular identifier barcodes. TCRdb recomputed calls from the PCR reads with MiXCR, one row per CDR3 protein. The repertoire has approximately 650,000 distinct CDR3 sequences, less than 15% of them found once; the top ten carry roughly 0.84%. Sequencing used PBMCs, obtained before TCRalphabeta/CD19-depleted stem cell transplant. These receptors came from a girl aged 2 to 9 with congenital amegakaryocytic thrombocytopenia, due to receive a stem cell transplant.

The chain is built from TRBV7-9 and TRBJ2-1; D remains unclear. The V end was cut by 5 bases, the J end by 3 bases, with 11 bases between. This CDR3 has 14 amino acids. The V gene's germline CDR1 is SEHNR and CDR2 FQNEAQ (reference sequence). CDR3: CASSVNPVYNEQFF. CDR3 DNA sequence: TGTGCCAGCAGCGTTAACCCCGTCTACAATGAGCAGTTCTTC.

The table lists this clonotype with many counts. The chain has TRBV12-3 or TRBV12-4 and TRBJ2-7; 9 bases line up with TRBD1. The ends lost 6 bases at V and 1 base at J; junction bases unmatched: 7. The CDR3 is 15 amino acids. CDR3 in DNA: TGTGCCAGCAGGGGGACAGGGCGATCATCCTACGAGCAGTACTTC. The encoded protein is CASRGTGRSSYEQYF.

The table lists this clonotype with a few counts. The chain links TRBV25-1 to TRBJ2-3; unclear D gene. CDR1 is MGHDK, CDR2 SYGVNS, per germline. The ends were cut back, 6 bases at V and 4 bases at J, with 8 bases in the middle. The length of the CDR3 is 12 residues. The CDR3 nucleotides read TGTGCCAGCAGAAAAACCGCAGATACGCAGTATTTT. This codes for CASRKTADTQYF.

This clonotype was detected only a few times. V usage is TRBV25-1 and J usage is TRBJ1-3; no clear D gene. The germline V gene encodes CDR1 MGHDK and CDR2 SYGVNS. This CDR3 contains 15 residues. The V gene lost 5 bases and the J gene lost 0 bases, with 11 bases spanning the gap. The CDR3 DNA reads TGTGCCAGCAGTTTTACGAGTTCCTCTGGAAACACCATATATTTT. This codes for CASSFTSSSGNTIYF.

In this sample, this clonotype turned up a few times. The gene calls are TRBV12-3 or TRBV12-4 and TRBJ2-3; 9 nucleotides line up with TRBD2. J was trimmed by 6 bases and V by 2 bases; bases with no gene match: 12. The CDR3 totals 17 residues. Here the CDR3 reads CASSLRLAGRSGDTQYF. CDR3 nucleotide sequence: TGTGCCAGCAGTTTACGTCTAGCGGGACGGTCAGGGGATACGCAGTATTTT.

This clonotype was detected ten times or more. This chain joins TRBV5-1 and TRBJ2-1, with TRBD2 identical over 13 bases. Losses at the gene ends were 5 bases for V and 8 bases for J; bases not matched to a gene: 7. This CDR3 has 15 residues. CDR1 is SGHRS and CDR2 is YFSETQ in the germline V gene. The CDR3 bases are TGCGCCAGCAGGACCGGGACTAGCGGGATCTATGAGCAGTTCTTC. Protein sequence: CASRTGTSGIYEQFF.

This clonotype was counted ten times or more. V and J are TRBV18 and TRBJ2-7, with D perhaps matching TRBD1 (5 bases). V gave up 3 bases and J gave up 3 bases, with 12 bases separating them. CDR1 is KGHSH, CDR2 LQKENI, per germline. The CDR3 is 14 residues long. Here the CDR3 reads CASSPARALYEQYF. The CDR3 DNA reads TGTGCCAGCTCACCGGCCAGGGCACTCTACGAGCAGTACTTC.

This clonotype was seen ten or more times. The chain uses TRBV4-1 and TRBJ2-4; 8 positions match TRBD1. CDR1 and CDR2 (germline): MGHRA, YSYEKL. The CDR3 is 14 residues long. The V and J ends lost 1 base and 4 bases, in that order; junction bases with no gene match: 0. The CDR3 loop reads CASSQGQGKNIQYF. The CDR3 DNA reads as TGCGCCAGCAGCCAAGGACAGGGGAAAAACATTCAGTACTTC.

The chain is built from TRBV2 and TRBJ2-2; D is unresolved. The CDR3 is 15 amino acids. Deletions cut 5 bases from V and 3 bases from J, with 13 bases between. Per the germline V gene, CDR1 is SNHLY and CDR2 is FYNNEI. In DNA, the CDR3 is TGTGCCAGCAGTTGGGCGGTTCCGGACACCGGGGAGCTGTTTTTT. Protein sequence: CASSWAVPDTGELFF.

The chain is built from TRBV20-1 and TRBJ1-4; no reliable D call. This CDR3 comprises 13 residues. Germline V gene sequence: CDR1 DFQATT, CDR2 SNEGSKA (reference sequence). The ends were cut back, 7 bases at V and 8 bases at J, with 17 bases in the middle. The CDR3 is CSVLSHGREKLFF. CDR3 nucleotide sequence: TGCAGTGTTTTGTCCCACGGACGAGAAAAACTGTTTTTT.

In its sample, this clonotype was seen once. At one boundary the junction diverges from the germline segment, which might be a read error. The rearrangement joins TRBV20-1 to TRBJ2-6; 7 bases map to TRBD1. The CDR3 sequence is 17 residues long. Germline values: CDR1 DFQATT, CDR2 SNEGSKA (reference sequence). The CDR3 region is CCARRDSLNSGANVLTF. In DNA, the CDR3 is TGCTGTGCTAGACGGGACAGCCTTAACTCGGGGGCCAACGTCCTGACTTTC.

This clonotype was detected ten times or more. The chain combines TRBV12-3 or TRBV12-4 with TRBJ2-1; TRBD2 aligns across 7 bases. Trimming took 5 bases from V and 6 from J; bases not matched to a gene: 10. The CDR3 extends over 15 amino acids. The CDR3 reads CASSTLAAGINEQFF. CDR3 DNA sequence: TGTGCCAGCAGTACCCTAGCGGCGGGGATCAATGAGCAGTTCTTC.

This clonotype was detected only a few times. The DNA of the CDR3 is TGTGCCAGCAGGGCTGGGGAGACCCAGTACTTC. Encoded protein: CASRAGETQYF. The chain is built from TRBV27 and TRBJ2-5; D remains unclear. V lost 6 bases to trimming and J lost 5 bases, with 7 bases between them. Germline V gene sequence: CDR1 MNHEY, CDR2 SMNVEV (reference sequence). This CDR3 region has 11 residues.

The V gene is TRBV29-1, the J gene TRBJ2-3; TRBD1 matches at 7 bases. V lost 7 bases to trimming and J lost 0 bases; unmatched junction nucleotides: 7. The germline gives CDR1 SQVTM, CDR2 ANQGSEA. The CDR3 sequence is 14 residues long. CDR3 bases: TGCAGCGCCGAGGGACAGCCTAGCACAGATACGCAGTATTTT. It yields the protein CSAEGQPSTDTQYF.

This clonotype was seen a few times. The genes are TRBV28 and TRBJ2-5; 14 nucleotides agree with TRBD2. The V gene end was trimmed by 5 bases and the J gene end by 5 bases; junction bases not matched to a gene: 4. The germline gives CDR1 MDHEN, CDR2 SYDVKM. The CDR3 extends over 15 amino acids. The DNA of the CDR3 is TGTGCCAGCAGTCCGGGGACTAGCGGGAGTGAGACCCAGTACTTC. This gives the protein CASSPGTSGSETQYF.